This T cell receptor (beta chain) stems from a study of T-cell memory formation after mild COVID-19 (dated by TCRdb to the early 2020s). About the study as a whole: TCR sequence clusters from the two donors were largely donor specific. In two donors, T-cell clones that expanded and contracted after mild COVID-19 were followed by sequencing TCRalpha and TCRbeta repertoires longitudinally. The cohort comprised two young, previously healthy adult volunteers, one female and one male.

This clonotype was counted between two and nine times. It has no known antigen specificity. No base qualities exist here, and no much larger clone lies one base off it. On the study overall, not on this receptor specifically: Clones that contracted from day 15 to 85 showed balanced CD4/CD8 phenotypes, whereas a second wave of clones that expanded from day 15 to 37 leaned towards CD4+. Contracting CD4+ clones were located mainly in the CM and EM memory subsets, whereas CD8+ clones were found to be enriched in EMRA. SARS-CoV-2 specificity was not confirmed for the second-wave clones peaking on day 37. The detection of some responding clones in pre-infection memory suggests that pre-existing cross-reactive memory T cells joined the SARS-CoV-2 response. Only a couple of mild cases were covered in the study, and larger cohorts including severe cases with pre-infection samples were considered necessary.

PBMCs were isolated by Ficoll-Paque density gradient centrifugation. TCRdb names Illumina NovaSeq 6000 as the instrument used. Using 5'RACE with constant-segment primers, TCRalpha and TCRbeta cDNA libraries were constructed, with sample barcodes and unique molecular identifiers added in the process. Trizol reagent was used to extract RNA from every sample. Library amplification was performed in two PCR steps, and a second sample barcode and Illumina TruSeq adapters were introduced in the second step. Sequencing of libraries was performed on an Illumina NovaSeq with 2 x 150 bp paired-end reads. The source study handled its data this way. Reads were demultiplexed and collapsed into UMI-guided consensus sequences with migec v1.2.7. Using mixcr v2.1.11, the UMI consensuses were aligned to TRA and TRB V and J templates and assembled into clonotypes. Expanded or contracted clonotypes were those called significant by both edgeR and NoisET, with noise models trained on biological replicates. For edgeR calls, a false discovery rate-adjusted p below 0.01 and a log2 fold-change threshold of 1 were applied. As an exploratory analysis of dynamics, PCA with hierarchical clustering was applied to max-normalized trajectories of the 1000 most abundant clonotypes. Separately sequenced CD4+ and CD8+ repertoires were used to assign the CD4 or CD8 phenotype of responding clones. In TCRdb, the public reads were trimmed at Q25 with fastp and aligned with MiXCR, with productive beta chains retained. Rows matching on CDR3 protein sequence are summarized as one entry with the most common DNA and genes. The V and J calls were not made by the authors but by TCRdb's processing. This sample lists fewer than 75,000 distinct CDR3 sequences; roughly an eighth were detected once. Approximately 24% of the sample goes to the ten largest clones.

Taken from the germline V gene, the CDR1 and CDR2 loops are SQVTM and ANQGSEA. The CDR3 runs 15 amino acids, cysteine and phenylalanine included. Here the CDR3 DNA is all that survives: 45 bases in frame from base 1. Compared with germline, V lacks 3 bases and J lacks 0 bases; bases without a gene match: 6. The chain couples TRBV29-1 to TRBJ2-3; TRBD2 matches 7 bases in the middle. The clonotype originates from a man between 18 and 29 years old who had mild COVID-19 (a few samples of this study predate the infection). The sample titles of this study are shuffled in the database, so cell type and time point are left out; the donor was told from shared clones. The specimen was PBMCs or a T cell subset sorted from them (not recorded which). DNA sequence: TGCAGCGTTGAGGCGGGGAGGGGTAGCACAGATACGCAGTATTTT. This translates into CSVEAGRGSTDTQYF.